The 17 T cell receptor beta chains below come from one sample, sequenced in a study of shared clonotypes between healthy human individuals. Profiled with immunoSEQ multiplex PCR; TCRdb holds only in-frame clones, not every one. There are more than 500,000 clones in the sample; 95% to 97% occur only once, and about 0.068% lies in the top ten. Sequenced material: naive CD4+ T cells sorted from blood. Subset in this sample: CD45RA+ positively selected. The receptors stem from a woman in her 30s in good health.

The rearrangement uses TRBV2 and TRBJ2-1, with TRBD2 as a possible D gene (6 bases). V dropped 5 bases and J dropped 8 bases, with 16 bases sitting between them. CDR3 length equals 14 residues. Per the germline V gene, CDR1 is SNHLY and CDR2 is FYNNEI. CDR3 residues: CASSRERGGHEQFF. CDR3 coding DNA: TGTGCCAGCAGTCGAGAACGGGGAGGCCATGAGCAGTTCTTC.

This chain links TRBV19 with TRBJ1-5; 8 bases are a match to TRBD1. Germline V CDR1 and CDR2: LNHDA, SQIVND (reference sequence). This CDR3 contains 13 residues. V was pared by 7 bases and J by 7 bases, with 6 bases of the junction left unmatched. This chain's CDR3 is CASIGQGRQPQHF. In DNA form, the CDR3 reads TGTGCCAGTATCGGACAGGGCCGGCAGCCCCAGCATTTT.

The chain is built from TRBV7-3 and TRBJ2-1; a weak D match, TRBD2 (5 bases). Germline CDR1 reads SGHTA; CDR2 reads FQGTGA. Trimming pared 1 base from V and 15 bases from J, leaving 16 bases between. This CDR3 is 13 amino acids long. CDR3: CASSLNPPGKPFF. The CDR3 nucleotides are TGTGCCAGCAGCTTAAACCCCCCGGGAAAACCGTTCTTC.

V is TRBV19 and J is TRBJ2-7, with D unresolved. The germline CDR1 and CDR2 sequences are LNHDA and SQIVND (reference sequence). The CDR3 is 14 residues long. Trimming left V 8 bases short and J 0 bases short, with 14 bases between. In DNA form, the CDR3 reads TGTGCCAGTTCCCGGACCGTCAGCTCCTACGAGCAGTACTTC. Its translation is CASSRTVSSYEQYF.

The chain is built from TRBV18 and TRBJ2-1, with 9 bases aligning to TRBD2. Germline CDR1 and CDR2: KGHSH and LQKENI. The CDR3 loop spans 15 amino acids. V lost 1 base and J lost 6; bases outside the gene matches: 4. The CDR3 sequence is CASSPRSSGTNEQFF. CDR3 DNA sequence: TGTGCCAGCTCACCACGTTCTAGCGGGACCAATGAGCAGTTCTTC.

As concerns this clone: The same CDR3 is also encoded by other DNA sequences in this sample. The rearrangement uses TRBV30 and TRBJ1-1; TRBD1 might be the D (5 bases). Germline lookup yields CDR1 GTSNPN and CDR2 SVGIG (reference sequence). This CDR3 comprises 13 residues. The V end lost 0 bases, the J end lost 3 bases, and 8 bases lay between the germline ends. CDR3 amino acids: CAWSVRGDTEAFF. The CDR3 DNA sequence: TGTGCCTGGAGTGTTCGGGGGGACACTGAAGCTTTCTTT.

The chain joins TRBV19 to TRBJ2-3; no clear D gene. CDR3 length: 13 amino acids. CDR1 and CDR2 (germline): LNHDA, SQIVND (reference sequence). The V gene lost 2 bases and the J gene lost 2 bases, with 5 bases spanning the gap. The CDR3 reads CASSIQTTDTQYF. The CDR3 DNA follows: TGTGCCAGTAGTATACAGACCACAGATACGCAGTATTTT.

J is TRBJ1-1 and V is TRBV5-6; D remains ambiguous. V shed 0 bases and J shed 1 base, with 4 bases lying between them. The CDR3 covers 13 residues. Germline CDR1 SGHDT, CDR2 YYEEEE. The CDR3 DNA reads TGTGCCAGCAGCTTGGCTCGGAACACTGAAGCTTTCTTT. Translating it yields CASSLARNTEAFF.

V usage is TRBV6-1 and J usage is TRBJ2-1; 14 bases agree with TRBD2. The length of the CDR3 is 17 residues. From germline, CDR1 is MNHNS and CDR2 SASEGT. V gave up 4 bases and J gave up 1 base; unmatched junction bases: 3. In DNA form, the CDR3 reads TGTGCCAGCAGTGCCCGACTAGCGGGAGGGTCCTACAATGAGCAGTTCTTC. Protein product: CASSARLAGGSYNEQFF.

The V gene is TRBV19, the J gene TRBJ2-3, with D perhaps matching TRBD1 (5 bases). This CDR3 comprises 14 residues. Germline V gene data show CDR1 as LNHDA and CDR2 as SQIVND (reference sequence). V dropped 9 bases and J dropped 1 base, with 14 bases sitting between them. The CDR3 region has the DNA TGTGCCAGCCCCCCCCGGACATGCACAGATACGCAGTATTTT. It specifies CASPPRTCTDTQYF.

This sequence joins TRBV6-5 and TRBJ2-1; D ambiguous. Per germline, CDR1 MNHEY and CDR2 SVGAGI. The CDR3 consists of 13 residues. Trimming cost V 10 bases and J 2 bases, with 12 bases left between them. CDR3 amino acids: CATTVPTYNEQFF. The DNA for the CDR3 is TGTGCCACCACCGTGCCCACCTACAATGAGCAGTTCTTC.

The chain couples TRBV19 to TRBJ1-5; a possible D gene is TRBD1 (6 bases). V was pared by 0 bases and J by 1 base, with 19 bases between. The germline CDR1 and CDR2 sequences are LNHDA and SQIVND (reference sequence). The CDR3 spans 19 residues. The CDR3 nucleotides read TGTGCCAGTAGTATAGATGAGGACAGCCCCCTCAGGAGCAATCAGCCCCAGCATTTT. Translation: CASSIDEDSPLRSNQPQHF. Full variable domain (remainder filled in from reference TRBV19 and TRBJ1-5): DGGITQSPKYLFRKEGQNVTLSCEQNLNHDAMYWYRQDPGQGLRLIYYSQIVNDFQKGDIAEGYSVSREKKESFPLTVTSAQKNPTAFYLCASSIDEDSPLRSNQPQHFGDGTRLSIL.

This clone was counted a single time. This chain uses TRBV18 with TRBJ2-3; D not certain. V was clipped by 2 bases and J by 4 bases, with 1 base between them. This CDR3 comprises 11 residues. CDR1 is KGHSH and CDR2 is LQKENI in the germline V gene. The CDR3, as DNA: TGTGCCAGCTCACCAGCAGATACGCAGTATTTT. Translating it yields CASSPADTQYF.

This chain uses TRBV10-3 with TRBJ2-7; 7 bases line up with TRBD1. The CDR3 is made up of 13 amino acids. The germline V gene encodes CDR1 ENHRY and CDR2 SYGVKD. V trimming: 3 bases; J trimming: 7 bases; junction bases outside the gene matches: 6. This CDR3 is CAISDRGQGEQYF. CDR3 bases: TGTGCCATCAGTGATAGGGGGCAGGGGGAGCAGTACTTC.

This rearrangement joins TRBV7-3 to TRBJ1-1; D remains unclear. The V end lost 1 base, the J end lost 8 bases, and 14 bases lay between the germline ends. This CDR3 contains 14 residues. Germline CDR1 is SGHTA and CDR2 is FQGTGA. The chain's CDR3 is CASSLMPSDNEAFF. In DNA form, the CDR3 reads TGTGCCAGCAGCTTAATGCCCTCTGACAACGAAGCTTTCTTT.

The rearrangement joins TRBV2 to TRBJ2-1, with 8 bases identical to TRBD1. J gave up 4 bases and V 5 bases, and 13 bases lay outside the gene matches. This CDR3 is 17 amino acids long. CDR1 is SNHLY, CDR2 FYNNEI, per germline. In DNA, the CDR3 is TGTGCCAGCAGTCGCCAGACAGGGGTACTTATTTACAATGAGCAGTTCTTC. It yields the protein CASSRQTGVLIYNEQFF.

This clone appeared once. This rearrangement joins TRBV11-3 to TRBJ1-5, with 8 bases aligning to TRBD1. Trimming took 5 bases from V and 0 from J; bases not matched to a gene: 12. The V gene's germline CDR1 is SGHNT and CDR2 YENEEA. The CDR3 covers 18 residues. CDR3 bases: TGTGCCAGCAGCCTTCCCGGGACAGGATTTTATAGCAATCAGCCCCAGCATTTT. Protein: CASSLPGTGFYSNQPQHF.